This TCR beta chain was obtained from a study of blood T cell repertoires in COVID-19. Turning to the study itself: Acute-phase and convalescent COVID-19 samples originated in the United States, Italy and Spain. Nucleic acid was either cDNA or gDNA, and it came from T cells, B-cell-depleted T cells, or PBMCs.

This CDR3 has 17 amino acids. CDR1 and CDR2 (germline): MGHRA, YSYEKL. Trimming left V 0 bases short and J 1 base short, with 15 bases between. Under the authors' procedure: Reference gene primer amplification gave nucleated cell count estimates. The data were produced by immunoSEQ multiplex PCR, yet TCRdb's version contains in-frame clones alone and is incomplete. V and J calls and clone size follow that table, whereas D and trimming were derived from the DNA. The table lists around 240,000 clones, approximately 86% of them singletons. Source material: peripheral blood. This sequence joins TRBV4-1 and TRBJ1-1; D perhaps matches TRBD1 (6 bases). This clonotype was sampled from a woman aged 30 to 39 who had recovered from COVID-19. DNA for the CDR3: TGCGCCAGCAGCCAAGATGAGTTGGGACAAACGAACACTGAAGCTTTCTTT. Encoded protein: CASSQDELGQTNTEAFF.